These T cell receptor beta chains were read from a single sample in a study of vaccination and CD4 T cells after COVID-19. Their recognized antigens are unknown. TCRdb used MiXCR to reprocess the PCR reads, holding one entry per CDR3 protein. The sample holds around 20,000 distinct CDR3 sequences, over 35% seen once. The sequencing here drew on CD4+ T cells from blood, cultured in vitro, taken before SARS-CoV-2 vaccination. Every receptor here comes from a human donor who received a COVID-19 vaccine. Both conserved end residues are part of each CDR3. A D gene is named only where the DNA matches it firmly. Some rows mark clone size as missing; the rest say once, few, many or name a class of expanded clone.

J: TRBJ1-5
D: -
V: TRBV10-3
length: 14
size: few
DNA: TGTGCCAGCCAAGATTTGTATAGCAATCAGCCCCAGCATTTT
CDR3: CASQDLYSNQPQHF

J: TRBJ2-5
D: -
V: TRBV3-1
length: 15
size: -
DNA: TGTGCCAGCAGCCGACGGGCCGCGATACAAGAGACCCAGTACTTC
CDR3: CASSRRAAIQETQYF

J: TRBJ1-3
D: -
V: TRBV11-3
length: 15
size: -
DNA: TGTGCCAGCAGCTTAGATGCCAACTCTGGAAACACCATATATTTT
CDR3: CASSLDANSGNTIYF

J: TRBJ1-1
D: -
V: TRBV20-1
length: 14
size: -
DNA: TGCAGTGCTAGAGATGGCCAGGGGAACACTGAAGCTTTCTTT
CDR3: CSARDGQGNTEAFF

J: TRBJ1-5
D: TRBD1
V: TRBV7-2
length: 15
size: -
DNA: TGTGCCAGCAGCTTAGACGGACAGGACAATCAGCCCCAGCATTTT
CDR3: CASSLDGQDNQPQHF

J: TRBJ1-2
D: -
V: TRBV28
length: 13
size: -
DNA: TGTGCCAGCAGTTTAGGAGATAACTATGGCTGCACCTTC
CDR3: CASSLGDNYGCTF

J: TRBJ2-5
D: -
V: TRBV6-5
length: 15
size: few
DNA: TGTGCCAGCAGTTACTCGACCGGGGAGAGAGAGACCCAGTACTTC
CDR3: CASSYSTGERETQYF

J: TRBJ1-5
D: -
V: TRBV3-1
length: 13
size: -
DNA: TGTGCCAGCAGCGTACAACTCAATCAGCCCCAGCATTTT
CDR3: CASSVQLNQPQHF

J: TRBJ1-5
D: -
V: TRBV10-2
length: 14
size: -
DNA: TGCGCCAGCAGTGTTTCGGGGGGGAATCAGCCCCAGCATTTT
CDR3: CASSVSGGNQPQHF

J: TRBJ2-3
D: TRBD2
V: TRBV18
length: 17
size: -
DNA: TGTGCCAGCTCACCCACCGTAGCGGGGCGGTCCACAGATACGCAGTATTTT
CDR3: CASSPTVAGRSTDTQYF

J: TRBJ1-2
D: -
V: TRBV29-1
length: 12
size: few
DNA: TGCAGCGTTGGGGACGTTGGGGGCGGCTACACCTTC
CDR3: CSVGDVGGGYTF

J: TRBJ2-3
D: TRBD2
V: TRBV5-1
length: 16
size: -
DNA: TGCGCCAGCAGCCTATTAGCGGGGGGGAGCACAGATACGCAGTATTTT
CDR3: CASSLLAGGSTDTQYF

J: TRBJ2-5
D: -
V: TRBV7-2
length: 13
size: -
DNA: TGTGCCAGCAGCTCACTTCGCCAAGAGACCCAGTACTTC
CDR3: CASSSLRQETQYF

J: TRBJ2-7
D: -
V: TRBV21-1
length: 14
size: few
DNA: TGTGCCAGCAGCCCCCGAGGCCGCTCCTACGAGCAGTACTTC
CDR3: CASSPRGRSYEQYF

J: TRBJ1-5
D: -
V: TRBV30
length: 15
size: -
DNA: TGTGCCTGGAGCCCCAACGCGGGACGTAATCAGCCCCAGCATTTT
CDR3: CAWSPNAGRNQPQHF

J: TRBJ2-7
D: -
V: TRBV11-3
length: 14
size: -
DNA: TGTGCCAGCACTAATAGGCCTGACTCCTACGAGCAGTACTTC
CDR3: CASTNRPDSYEQYF

J: TRBJ2-5
D: -
V: TRBV15
length: 16
size: few
DNA: TGTGCCACCAGCAGAGATCTCTGGGGGGCTGGTGAGACCCAGTACTTC
CDR3: CATSRDLWGAGETQYF

J: TRBJ2-1
D: TRBD1
V: TRBV20-1
length: 14
size: -
DNA: TGCAGTGCTGAAGACAGGGGGCGATTGGATGAGCAGTTCTTC
CDR3: CSAEDRGRLDEQFF

J: TRBJ2-7
D: -
V: TRBV6-1
length: 14
size: -
DNA: TGTGCCAGCAGTGAATCTCGGCGTTTGGGCGAGCAGTACTTC
CDR3: CASSESRRLGEQYF

J: TRBJ1-6
D: -
V: TRBV5-1
length: 15
size: few
DNA: TGCGCCAGCAGCTTGGCCAGTATTATTGATTCACCCCTCCACTTT
CDR3: CASSLASIIDSPLHF

J: TRBJ1-4
D: -
V: TRBV7-9
length: 15
size: few
DNA: TGTGCCAGCAGCTCCCTCGGGGGGCGCGATGAAAAACTGTTTTTT
CDR3: CASSSLGGRDEKLFF

J: TRBJ1-1
D: -
V: TRBV12-3/TRBV12-4
length: 13
size: few
DNA: TGTGCCAGCAATAAGGGAAGCAGCACTGAAGCTTTCTTT
CDR3: CASNKGSSTEAFF

J: TRBJ2-7
D: TRBD2
V: TRBV20-1
length: 14
size: -
DNA: TGCAGTGCTAGGACTAGCGGGGGCTCCTACGAGCAGTACTTC
CDR3: CSARTSGGSYEQYF

J: TRBJ2-7
D: TRBD1
V: TRBV15
length: 16
size: few
DNA: TGTGCCACCAGCAGACCTCCGGGACAGGGAATTTACGAGCAGTACTTC
CDR3: CATSRPPGQGIYEQYF

J: TRBJ2-1
D: -
V: TRBV20-1
length: 11
size: -
DNA: TGCAGTGCTAGACGGGCTAATGAGCAGTTCTTC
CDR3: CSARRANEQFF

J: TRBJ1-5
D: -
V: TRBV12-3/TRBV12-4
length: 14
size: -
DNA: TGTGCCAGCAGTTTATACGAGGGGCGGCAGCCCCAGCATTTT
CDR3: CASSLYEGRQPQHF

J: TRBJ2-5
D: -
V: TRBV6-5
length: 14
size: few
DNA: TGTGCCAGCAGTTACAGGGGGGAGGGAGAGACCCAGTACTTC
CDR3: CASSYRGEGETQYF

J: TRBJ1-2
D: -
V: TRBV18
length: 14
size: -
DNA: TGTGCCAGCTCATCAGAGACAGTTAACTATGGCTACACCTTC
CDR3: CASSSETVNYGYTF

J: TRBJ2-1
D: -
V: TRBV7-9
length: 16
size: -
DNA: TGTGCCAGCAGCCCACAGACACCCGTATTCTACAATGAGCAGTTCTTC
CDR3: CASSPQTPVFYNEQFF

J: TRBJ2-3
D: TRBD1
V: TRBV20-1
length: 14
size: few
DNA: TGCAGTGCCCTACGGACAGGGGATAAAGATACGCAGTATTTT
CDR3: CSALRTGDKDTQYF

J: TRBJ2-7
D: TRBD2
V: TRBV30
length: 15
size: -
DNA: TGTGCCTGGAGTGTAAGCGGGGGATTTTTAAACGAGCAGTACTTC
CDR3: CAWSVSGGFLNEQYF

J: TRBJ2-5
D: -
V: TRBV12-3/TRBV12-4
length: 12
size: -
DNA: TGTGCCAGCAAAATCCTGGGAGAGACCCAGTACTTC
CDR3: CASKILGETQYF

J: TRBJ1-2
D: -
V: TRBV30
length: 11
size: -
DNA: TGTGCCTGGAGTGAGTCCTATGGCTACACCTTC
CDR3: CAWSESYGYTF

J: TRBJ1-1
D: TRBD1
V: TRBV19
length: 15
size: -
DNA: TGTGCCAGTAGTTCGCGGACAGGGAAGTACACTGAAGCTTTCTTT
CDR3: CASSSRTGKYTEAFF

J: TRBJ2-5
D: -
V: TRBV11-3
length: 14
size: -
DNA: TGTGCCAGCAGCCCAGGGGACTTACAAGAGACCCAGTACTTC
CDR3: CASSPGDLQETQYF

J: TRBJ1-2
D: TRBD1
V: TRBV6-2/TRBV6-3
length: 15
size: few
DNA: TGTGCCAGCAGATCCGCGGACAGGGTTGGCTATGGCTACACCTTC
CDR3: CASRSADRVGYGYTF

J: TRBJ2-6
D: TRBD1
V: TRBV2
length: 14
size: -
DNA: TGTGCCAGCAGGACAGGGAGTGGGGCCAACGTCCTGACTTTC
CDR3: CASRTGSGANVLTF